This T cell receptor beta chain was sequenced during a study of blood T cell repertoires in COVID-19. Across the whole study: Sources were T cells, B-cell-depleted T cells, or PBMCs; the material itself was cDNA or gDNA.

The CDR3 sequence is 15 residues long. Per the germline V gene, CDR1 is LNHNV and CDR2 is YYDKDF (reference sequence). V lost 0 bases and J lost 3, with 9 bases in between. Seattle patient enrollment occurred during active infection, with longitudinal follow-up thereafter. In the study's own analysis: Estimated nucleated cell counts came from reference gene primer amplification. The data were produced by immunoSEQ multiplex PCR, yet TCRdb's version contains in-frame clones alone and is incomplete. The D gene and trimming were derived from the DNA, and the V and J assignments and clone size from that table. The profile shows over 250,000 clones, about 90% of them singletons.

The sequencing sample was made of peripheral blood. This rearrangement joins TRBV15 to TRBJ1-3, with TRBD1 as a possible D gene (5 bases). The sequence was obtained from a young adult with COVID-19, enrolled during active disease. DNA of the CDR3: TGTGCCACCAGCAGAGACCCAGGGCGTGGAAACACCATATATTTT. This sequence encodes CATSRDPGRGNTIYF.